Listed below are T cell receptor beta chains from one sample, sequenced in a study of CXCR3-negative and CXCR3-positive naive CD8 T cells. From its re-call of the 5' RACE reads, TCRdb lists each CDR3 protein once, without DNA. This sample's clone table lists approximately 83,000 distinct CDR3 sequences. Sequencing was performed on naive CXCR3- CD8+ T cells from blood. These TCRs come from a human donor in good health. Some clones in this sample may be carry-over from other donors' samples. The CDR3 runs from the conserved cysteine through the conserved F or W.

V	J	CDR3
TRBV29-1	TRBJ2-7	CSGLKGQYEQYF
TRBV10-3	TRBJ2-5	CAISDTGGLGTQYF
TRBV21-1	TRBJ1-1	CASSTWRIMNTEAFF
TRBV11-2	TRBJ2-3	CASSLVQGDTQYF
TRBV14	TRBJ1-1	CASSQAPAGGDTEAFF
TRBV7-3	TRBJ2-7	CASSSPGLADQYF
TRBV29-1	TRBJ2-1	CSDYSSGDHNEQFF
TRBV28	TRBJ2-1	CASLRVHTYNEQFF
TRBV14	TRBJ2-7	CASSQEGAHSYEQYF
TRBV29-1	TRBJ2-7	CSAGQGSSYEQYF
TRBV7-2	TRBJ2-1	CASSPGGGAYNEQFF
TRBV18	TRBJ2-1	CASSPGLSSYNEQFF
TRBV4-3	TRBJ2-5	CASSQGRAGGLQETQYF
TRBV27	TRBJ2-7	CASSPVPTGANYEQYF
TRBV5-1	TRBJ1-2	CASSLDDEYGYTF
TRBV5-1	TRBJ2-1	CASSYGLAGLLYNEQFF
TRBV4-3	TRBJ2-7	CASTPSFRDRTYEQYF
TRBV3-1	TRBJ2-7	CASSQDDGGGRREQYF
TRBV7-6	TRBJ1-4	CASSPAPGPAIAKLFF
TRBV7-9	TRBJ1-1	CASSPPSGLGEAFF
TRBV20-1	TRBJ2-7	CSAEYRGQGYYEQYF
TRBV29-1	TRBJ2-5	CSVPRGETQYF
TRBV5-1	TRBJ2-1	CASGGSPLNEQFF
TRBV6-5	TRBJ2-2	CASSPHRDTGELFF
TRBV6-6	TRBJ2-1	CASNPLAGVYNEQFF
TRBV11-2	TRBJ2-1	CASSVDGEPYNEQFF
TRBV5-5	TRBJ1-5	CASSLALGSNQPQHF
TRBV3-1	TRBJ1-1	CASSQILGYNTEAFF
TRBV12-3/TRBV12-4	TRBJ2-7	CASSPGLSYEQYF
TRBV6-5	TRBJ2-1	CASRTGTGYDNEQFF
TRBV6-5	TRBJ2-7	CASSYPRGTGGSHEQYF
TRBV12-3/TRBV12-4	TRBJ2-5	CASSLALSYGTQYF
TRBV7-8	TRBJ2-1	CASSPSGYAYNEQFF
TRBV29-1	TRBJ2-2	CSVTGTGEAGELFF
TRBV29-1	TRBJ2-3	CSVAWITDTQYF
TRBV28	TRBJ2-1	CATGAYQTGFNNEQFF
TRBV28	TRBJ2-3	CASSLLAGGDTQYF
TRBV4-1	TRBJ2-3	CASSQDPSDTQYF
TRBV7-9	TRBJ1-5	CAGQGDNQPQHF
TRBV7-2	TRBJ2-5	CASRTLLALQETQYF
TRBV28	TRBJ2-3	CASSWRGGTDTQYF
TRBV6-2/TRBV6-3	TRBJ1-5	CASSYSPGAGQPQHF
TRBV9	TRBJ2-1	CASSVVGSSGPTNEQFF
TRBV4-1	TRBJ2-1	CASSQGWGSYNEQFF
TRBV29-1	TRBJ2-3	CSVEALSAKQSTDTQYF